These 8 T cell receptor beta chains originate from one sample sequenced in a study of T cells after yellow fever vaccination. TCRdb re-analysed the 5' RACE reads in MiXCR, keeping a single row per CDR3 protein. The table lists about 340,000 distinct CDR3 sequences, 3% to 4.5% of them singletons. The sample in question was PBMCs, obtained 5 days after the yellow fever booster vaccination. These receptors all come from a man aged 18 to 29 who received the YFV17D yellow fever vaccine.

This clonotype was observed many times. This chain links TRBV20-1 with TRBJ2-5, with a possible D match to TRBD2 (6 bases). V was trimmed by 1 base and J by 2 bases, leaving 11 bases between them. The germline gives CDR1 DFQATT, CDR2 SNEGSKA (reference sequence). CDR3 length equals 14 residues. The CDR3 DNA sequence: TGCAGTGCTAGAGGCATCCGGGGGCAAGAGACCCAGTACTTC. Translated, it gives CSARGIRGQETQYF.

This clonotype has a handful of counts. The rearrangement links TRBV15 to TRBJ2-2; D unclear. Germline CDR1 LNHNV, CDR2 YYDKDF (reference sequence). The CDR3 totals 14 residues. V was clipped by 2 bases and J by 6 bases, with 10 bases between them. This chain's CDR3 is CATSRSVIAGELFF. The CDR3 region has the DNA TGTGCCACCAGCAGATCGGTGATCGCCGGGGAGCTGTTTTTT.

The chain is built from TRBV23-1 and TRBJ2-1; 7 bases match TRBD2. TRBV23-1 is labeled an ORF, and its function is uncertain. This CDR3 has 14 residues. V dropped 4 bases and J dropped 6; count of bases not matched to a gene: 6. The CDR3 DNA reads TGCGCCAGCAGTCCACACGGGGGGTCCAATGAGCAGTTCTTC. Encoded protein: CASSPHGGSNEQFF.

In this sample, this clonotype turned up a few times. This chain uses TRBV3-1 with TRBJ2-1; D is unclear. Germline values: CDR1 LGHDT, CDR2 YNNKEL (reference sequence). Deletions cut 0 bases from V and 8 bases from J, with 11 bases between. The CDR3 loop spans 14 amino acids. Here the CDR3 reads CASSQDLGVDEQFF. In DNA form, the CDR3 reads TGTGCCAGCAGCCAAGATCTAGGAGTCGATGAGCAGTTCTTC.

In its sample, this clonotype was seen a few times. The chain carries TRBV24-1 and TRBJ1-2; 7 nucleotides match TRBD1. CDR3 length equals 15 residues. The V segment lost 5 bases and the J segment 4 bases; nucleotides outside the gene matches: 9. Germline CDR1 reads KGHDR; CDR2 reads SFDVKD. CDR3 DNA: TGTGCCACCAGTGCGATTGGCGGGACAGTCTATGGCTACACCTTC. Translated, it gives CATSAIGGTVYGYTF.

This clonotype was seen a handful of times. This chain connects TRBV5-4 to TRBJ1-3; TRBD1 aligns across 7 bases. The V and J ends lost 4 bases and 2 bases, in that order; junction bases with no gene match: 9. The germline gives CDR1 SGHNT, CDR2 YYREEE (reference sequence). This CDR3 region has 16 residues. CDR3 DNA sequence: TGTGCCAGCAGCCAGCGCCCGACAGGGACTGGAAACACCATATATTTT. Translating it yields CASSQRPTGTGNTIYF.

This clonotype was observed a handful of times. The chain combines TRBV5-6 with TRBJ2-5; no definite D call. Trimming cost V 0 bases and J 9 bases, with 12 bases left between them. CDR1 and CDR2 (germline): SGHDT, YYEEEE. CDR3 size: 13 residues. Here the CDR3 reads CASSLGDAISQYF. In nucleotides, the CDR3 is TGTGCCAGCAGCTTGGGTGACGCCATATCCCAGTACTTC.

V is TRBV28 and J is TRBJ2-7; weak D call: TRBD2 (6 bases). The CDR3 loop spans 17 amino acids. V was cut by 7 bases and J by 6 bases, with 28 bases left in between. Germline-derived CDR1 and CDR2 are MDHEN and SYDVKM. CDR3 sequence (DNA): TGTGCCAGCACCCCACATGGTCGGGCGGGGCCAGAGCGCGAGCAGTACGTC. Protein product: CASTPHGRAGPEREQYV.